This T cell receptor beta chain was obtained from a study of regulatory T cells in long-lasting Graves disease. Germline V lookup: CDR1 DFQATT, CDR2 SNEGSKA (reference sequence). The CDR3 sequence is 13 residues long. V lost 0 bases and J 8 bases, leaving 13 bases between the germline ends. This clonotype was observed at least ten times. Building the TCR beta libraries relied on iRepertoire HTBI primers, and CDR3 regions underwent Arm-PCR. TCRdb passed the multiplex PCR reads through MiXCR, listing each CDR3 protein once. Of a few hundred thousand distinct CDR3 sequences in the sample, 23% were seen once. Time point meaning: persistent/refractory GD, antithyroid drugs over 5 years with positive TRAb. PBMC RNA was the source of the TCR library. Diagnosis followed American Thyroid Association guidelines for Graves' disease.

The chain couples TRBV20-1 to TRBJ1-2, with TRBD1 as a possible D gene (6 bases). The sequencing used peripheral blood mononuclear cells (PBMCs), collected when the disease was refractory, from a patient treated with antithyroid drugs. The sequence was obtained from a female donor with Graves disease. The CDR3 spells CSAREGGARGYTF. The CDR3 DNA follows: TGCAGTGCTAGAGAAGGGGGGGCGCGAGGCTACACCTTC.